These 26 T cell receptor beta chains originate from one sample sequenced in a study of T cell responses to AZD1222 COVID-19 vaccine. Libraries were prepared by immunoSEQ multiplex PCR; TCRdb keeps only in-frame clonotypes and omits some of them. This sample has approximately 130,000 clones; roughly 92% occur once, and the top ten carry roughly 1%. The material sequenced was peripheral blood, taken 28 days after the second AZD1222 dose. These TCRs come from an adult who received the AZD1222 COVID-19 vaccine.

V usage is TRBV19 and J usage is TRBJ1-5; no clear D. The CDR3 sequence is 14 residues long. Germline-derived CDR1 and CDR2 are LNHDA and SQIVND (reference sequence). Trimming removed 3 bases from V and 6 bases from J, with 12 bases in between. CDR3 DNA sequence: TGTGCCAGTAGTATTAAGAAGTTCGGTCAGCCCCAGCATTTT. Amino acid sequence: CASSIKKFGQPQHF.

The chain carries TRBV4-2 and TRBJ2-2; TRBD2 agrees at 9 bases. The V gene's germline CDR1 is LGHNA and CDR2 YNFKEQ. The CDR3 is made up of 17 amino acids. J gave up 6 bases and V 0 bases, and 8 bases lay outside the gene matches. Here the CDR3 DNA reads TGTGCCAGCAGCCAAGAAGGGCTAGCGGGGAAGTCCGGGGAGCTGTTTTTT. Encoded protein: CASSQEGLAGKSGELFF.

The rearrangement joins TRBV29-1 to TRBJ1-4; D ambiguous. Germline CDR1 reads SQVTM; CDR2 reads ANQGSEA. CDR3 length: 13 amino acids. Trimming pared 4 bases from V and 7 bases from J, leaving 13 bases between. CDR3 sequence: CSVVGDGVEKLFF. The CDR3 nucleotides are TGCAGCGTTGTTGGGGATGGAGTTGAAAAACTGTTTTTT.

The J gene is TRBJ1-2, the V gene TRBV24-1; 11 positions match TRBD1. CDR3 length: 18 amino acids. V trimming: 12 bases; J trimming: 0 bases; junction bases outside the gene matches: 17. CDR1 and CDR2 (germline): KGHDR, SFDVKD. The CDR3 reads CASGRGQGAFPSNYGYTF. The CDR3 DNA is TGTGCCTCCGGACGAGGACAGGGGGCTTTCCCTTCTAACTATGGCTACACCTTC.

The CDR3 sequence is CASSDPALGAGARETQYF. The CDR3 region has the DNA TGTGCCAGCAGTGACCCCGCCTTAGGAGCGGGAGCTCGGGAGACCCAGTACTTC. The rearrangement uses TRBV25-1 and TRBJ2-5; 8 bases match TRBD2. Germline loops: CDR1 MGHDK, CDR2 SYGVNS. The CDR3 is 18 residues long. After removal of 3 bases from V and 5 bases from J, the junction contained 17 bases not matched to a gene.

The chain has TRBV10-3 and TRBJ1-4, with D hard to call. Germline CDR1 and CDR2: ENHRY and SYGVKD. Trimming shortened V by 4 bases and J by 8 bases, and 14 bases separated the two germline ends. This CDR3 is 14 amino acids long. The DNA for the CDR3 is TGTGCCATCAGTGCGGCGGGCACCTCCGAAAAACTGTTTTTT. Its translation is CAISAAGTSEKLFF.

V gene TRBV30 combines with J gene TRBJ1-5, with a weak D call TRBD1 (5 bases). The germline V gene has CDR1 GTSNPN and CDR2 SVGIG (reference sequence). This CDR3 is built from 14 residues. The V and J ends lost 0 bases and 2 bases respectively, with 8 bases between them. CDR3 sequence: CAWSVIQGNQPQHF. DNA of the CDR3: TGTGCCTGGAGTGTAATACAGGGCAATCAGCCCCAGCATTTT.

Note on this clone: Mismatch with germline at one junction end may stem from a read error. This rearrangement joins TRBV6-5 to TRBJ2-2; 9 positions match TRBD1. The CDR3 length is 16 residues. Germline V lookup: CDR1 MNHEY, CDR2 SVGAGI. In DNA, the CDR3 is TGTGCCAGCAGTTACCCAGGGACAGGGAACAGCGGGGAGCTGTTTTTT. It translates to CASSYPGTGNSGELFF.

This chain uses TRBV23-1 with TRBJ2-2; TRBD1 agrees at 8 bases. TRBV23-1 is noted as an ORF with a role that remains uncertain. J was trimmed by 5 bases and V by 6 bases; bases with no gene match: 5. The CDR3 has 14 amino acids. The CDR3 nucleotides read TGCGCCAGCAGGCCTCGACAGGGGACCGGGGAGCTGTTTTTT. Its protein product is CASRPRQGTGELFF.

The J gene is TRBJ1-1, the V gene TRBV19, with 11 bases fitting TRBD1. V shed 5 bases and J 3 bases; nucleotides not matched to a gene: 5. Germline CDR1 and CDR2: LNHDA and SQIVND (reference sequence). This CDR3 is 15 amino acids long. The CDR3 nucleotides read TGTGCCAGTAGTCGGACAGGGGGCATCGACACTGAAGCTTTCTTT. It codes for CASSRTGGIDTEAFF. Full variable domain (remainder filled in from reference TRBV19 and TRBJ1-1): DGGITQSPKYLFRKEGQNVTLSCEQNLNHDAMYWYRQDPGQGLRLIYYSQIVNDFQKGDIAEGYSVSREKKESFPLTVTSAQKNPTAFYLCASSRTGGIDTEAFFGQGTRLTVV.

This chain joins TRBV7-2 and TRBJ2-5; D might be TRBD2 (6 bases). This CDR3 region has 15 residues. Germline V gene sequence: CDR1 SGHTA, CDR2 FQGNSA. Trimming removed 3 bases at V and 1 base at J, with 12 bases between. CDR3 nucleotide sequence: TGTGCCAGCAGCTTCGGGGGAACCAGCCAAGAGACCCAGTACTTC. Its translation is CASSFGGTSQETQYF.

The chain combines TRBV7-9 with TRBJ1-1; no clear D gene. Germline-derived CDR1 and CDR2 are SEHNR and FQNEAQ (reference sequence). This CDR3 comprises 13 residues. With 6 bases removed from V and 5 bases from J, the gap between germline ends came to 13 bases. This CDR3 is CASSPLGRTEAFF. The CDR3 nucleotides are TGTGCCAGCAGTCCTCTGGGGAGAACTGAAGCTTTCTTT.

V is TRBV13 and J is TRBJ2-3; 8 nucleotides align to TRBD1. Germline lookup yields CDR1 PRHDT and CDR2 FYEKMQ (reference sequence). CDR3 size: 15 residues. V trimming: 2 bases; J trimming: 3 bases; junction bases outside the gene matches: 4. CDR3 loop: CASSLRQGFTDTQYF. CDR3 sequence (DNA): TGTGCCAGCAGCTTAAGACAGGGGTTTACAGATACGCAGTATTTT.

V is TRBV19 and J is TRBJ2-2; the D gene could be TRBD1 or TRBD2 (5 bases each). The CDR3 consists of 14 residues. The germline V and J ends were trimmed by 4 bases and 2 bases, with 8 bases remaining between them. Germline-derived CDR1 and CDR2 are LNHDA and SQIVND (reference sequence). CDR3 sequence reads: CASSNGGNTGELFF. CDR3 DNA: TGTGCCAGTAGTAATGGGGGAAACACCGGGGAGCTGTTTTTT.

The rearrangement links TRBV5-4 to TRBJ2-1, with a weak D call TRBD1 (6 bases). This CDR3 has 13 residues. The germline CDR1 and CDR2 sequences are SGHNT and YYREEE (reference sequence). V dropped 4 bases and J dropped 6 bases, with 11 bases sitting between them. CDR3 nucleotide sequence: TGTGCCAGCAGCGCAGGGGTTGGCAATGAGCAGTTCTTC. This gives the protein CASSAGVGNEQFF.

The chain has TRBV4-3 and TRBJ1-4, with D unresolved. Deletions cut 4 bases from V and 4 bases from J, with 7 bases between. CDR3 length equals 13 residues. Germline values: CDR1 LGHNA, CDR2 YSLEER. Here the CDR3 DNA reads TGCGCCAGCAGCCTAGGACTTAATGAAAAACTGTTTTTT. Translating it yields CASSLGLNEKLFF.

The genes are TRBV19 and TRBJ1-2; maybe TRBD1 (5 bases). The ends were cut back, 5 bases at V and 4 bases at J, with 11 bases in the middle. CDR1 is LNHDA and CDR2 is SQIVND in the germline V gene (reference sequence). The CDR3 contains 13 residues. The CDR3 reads CASSPTGAYGYTF. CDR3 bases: TGTGCCAGTAGTCCCACCGGGGCCTATGGCTACACCTTC. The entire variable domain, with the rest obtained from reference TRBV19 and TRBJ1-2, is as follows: DGGITQSPKYLFRKEGQNVTLSCEQNLNHDAMYWYRQDPGQGLRLIYYSQIVNDFQKGDIAEGYSVSREKKESFPLTVTSAQKNPTAFYLCASSPTGAYGYTFGSGTRLTVV.

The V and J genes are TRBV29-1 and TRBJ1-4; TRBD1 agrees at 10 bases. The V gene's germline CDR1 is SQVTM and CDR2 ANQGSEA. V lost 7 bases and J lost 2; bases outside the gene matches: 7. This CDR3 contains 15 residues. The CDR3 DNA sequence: TGCAGCGCAAGACAGGGGGCTGTTACTAATGAAAAACTGTTTTTT. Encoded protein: CSARQGAVTNEKLFF.

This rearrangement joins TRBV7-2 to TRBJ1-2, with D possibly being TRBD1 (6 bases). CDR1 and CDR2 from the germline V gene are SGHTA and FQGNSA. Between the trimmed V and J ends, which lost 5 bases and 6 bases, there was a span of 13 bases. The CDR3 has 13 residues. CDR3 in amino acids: CASSVTGWDGYTF. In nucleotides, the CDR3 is TGTGCCAGCAGCGTCACAGGGTGGGATGGCTACACCTTC. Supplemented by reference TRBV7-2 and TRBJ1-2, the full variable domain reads GAGVSQSPSNKVTEKGKDVELRCDPISGHTALYWYRQSLGQGLEFLIYFQGNSAPDKSGLPSDRFSAERTGGSVSTLTIQRTQQEDSAVYLCASSVTGWDGYTFGSGTRLTVV.

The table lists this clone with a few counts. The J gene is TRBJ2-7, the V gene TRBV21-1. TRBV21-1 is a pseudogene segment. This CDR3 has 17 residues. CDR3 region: CASSAGRVGTNPDEQYF. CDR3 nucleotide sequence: TGTGCCAGCAGCGCGGGGCGCGTCGGGACAAATCCCGACGAGCAGTACTTC.

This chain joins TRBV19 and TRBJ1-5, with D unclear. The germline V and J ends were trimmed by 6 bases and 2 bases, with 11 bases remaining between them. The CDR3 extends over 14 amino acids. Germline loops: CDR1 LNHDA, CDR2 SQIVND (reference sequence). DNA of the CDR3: TGTGCCAGTAGGGGAGAAGCGGGCAATCAGCCCCAGCATTTT. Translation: CASRGEAGNQPQHF.

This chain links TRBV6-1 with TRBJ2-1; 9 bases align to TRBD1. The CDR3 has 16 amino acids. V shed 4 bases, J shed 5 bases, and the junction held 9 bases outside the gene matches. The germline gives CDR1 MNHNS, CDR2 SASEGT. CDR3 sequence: CASSGAGQGIDNEQFF. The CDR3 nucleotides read TGTGCCAGCAGTGGTGCGGGACAGGGTATCGACAATGAGCAGTTCTTC.

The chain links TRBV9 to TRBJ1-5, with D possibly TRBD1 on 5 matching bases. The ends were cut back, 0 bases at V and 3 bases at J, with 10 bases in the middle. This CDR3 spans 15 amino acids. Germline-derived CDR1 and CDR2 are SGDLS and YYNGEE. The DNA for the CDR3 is TGTGCCAGCAGCGTAGGACGGGGGGTCAATCAGCCCCAGCATTTT. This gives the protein CASSVGRGVNQPQHF.

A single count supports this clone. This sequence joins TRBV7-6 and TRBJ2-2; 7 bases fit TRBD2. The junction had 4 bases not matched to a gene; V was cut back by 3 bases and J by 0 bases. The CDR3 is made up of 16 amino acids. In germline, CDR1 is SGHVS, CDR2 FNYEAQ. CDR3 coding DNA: TGTGCCAGCAGCTTGACGGGAGGTTCGAACACCGGGGAGCTGTTTTTT. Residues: CASSLTGGSNTGELFF. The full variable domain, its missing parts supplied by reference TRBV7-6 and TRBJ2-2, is GAGVSQSPRYKVTKRGQDVALRCDPISGHVSLYWYRQALGQGPEFLTYFNYEAQQDKSGLPNDRFSAERPEGSISTLTIQRTEQRDSAMYRCASSLTGGSNTGELFFGEGSRLTVL.

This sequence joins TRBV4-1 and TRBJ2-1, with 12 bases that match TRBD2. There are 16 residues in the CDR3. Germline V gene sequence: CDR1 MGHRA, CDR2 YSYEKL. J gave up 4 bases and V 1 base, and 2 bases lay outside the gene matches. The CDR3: CASSQGGLAGYNEQFF. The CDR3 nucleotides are TGCGCCAGCAGCCAAGGGGGACTAGCGGGTTACAATGAGCAGTTCTTC.

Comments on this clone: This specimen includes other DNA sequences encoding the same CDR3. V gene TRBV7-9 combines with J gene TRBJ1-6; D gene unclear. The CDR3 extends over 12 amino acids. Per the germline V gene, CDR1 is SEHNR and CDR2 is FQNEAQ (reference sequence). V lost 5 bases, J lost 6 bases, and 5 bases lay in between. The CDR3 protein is CASSLVNSPLHF. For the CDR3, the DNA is TGTGCCAGCAGCCTGGTTAATTCACCCCTCCACTTT.